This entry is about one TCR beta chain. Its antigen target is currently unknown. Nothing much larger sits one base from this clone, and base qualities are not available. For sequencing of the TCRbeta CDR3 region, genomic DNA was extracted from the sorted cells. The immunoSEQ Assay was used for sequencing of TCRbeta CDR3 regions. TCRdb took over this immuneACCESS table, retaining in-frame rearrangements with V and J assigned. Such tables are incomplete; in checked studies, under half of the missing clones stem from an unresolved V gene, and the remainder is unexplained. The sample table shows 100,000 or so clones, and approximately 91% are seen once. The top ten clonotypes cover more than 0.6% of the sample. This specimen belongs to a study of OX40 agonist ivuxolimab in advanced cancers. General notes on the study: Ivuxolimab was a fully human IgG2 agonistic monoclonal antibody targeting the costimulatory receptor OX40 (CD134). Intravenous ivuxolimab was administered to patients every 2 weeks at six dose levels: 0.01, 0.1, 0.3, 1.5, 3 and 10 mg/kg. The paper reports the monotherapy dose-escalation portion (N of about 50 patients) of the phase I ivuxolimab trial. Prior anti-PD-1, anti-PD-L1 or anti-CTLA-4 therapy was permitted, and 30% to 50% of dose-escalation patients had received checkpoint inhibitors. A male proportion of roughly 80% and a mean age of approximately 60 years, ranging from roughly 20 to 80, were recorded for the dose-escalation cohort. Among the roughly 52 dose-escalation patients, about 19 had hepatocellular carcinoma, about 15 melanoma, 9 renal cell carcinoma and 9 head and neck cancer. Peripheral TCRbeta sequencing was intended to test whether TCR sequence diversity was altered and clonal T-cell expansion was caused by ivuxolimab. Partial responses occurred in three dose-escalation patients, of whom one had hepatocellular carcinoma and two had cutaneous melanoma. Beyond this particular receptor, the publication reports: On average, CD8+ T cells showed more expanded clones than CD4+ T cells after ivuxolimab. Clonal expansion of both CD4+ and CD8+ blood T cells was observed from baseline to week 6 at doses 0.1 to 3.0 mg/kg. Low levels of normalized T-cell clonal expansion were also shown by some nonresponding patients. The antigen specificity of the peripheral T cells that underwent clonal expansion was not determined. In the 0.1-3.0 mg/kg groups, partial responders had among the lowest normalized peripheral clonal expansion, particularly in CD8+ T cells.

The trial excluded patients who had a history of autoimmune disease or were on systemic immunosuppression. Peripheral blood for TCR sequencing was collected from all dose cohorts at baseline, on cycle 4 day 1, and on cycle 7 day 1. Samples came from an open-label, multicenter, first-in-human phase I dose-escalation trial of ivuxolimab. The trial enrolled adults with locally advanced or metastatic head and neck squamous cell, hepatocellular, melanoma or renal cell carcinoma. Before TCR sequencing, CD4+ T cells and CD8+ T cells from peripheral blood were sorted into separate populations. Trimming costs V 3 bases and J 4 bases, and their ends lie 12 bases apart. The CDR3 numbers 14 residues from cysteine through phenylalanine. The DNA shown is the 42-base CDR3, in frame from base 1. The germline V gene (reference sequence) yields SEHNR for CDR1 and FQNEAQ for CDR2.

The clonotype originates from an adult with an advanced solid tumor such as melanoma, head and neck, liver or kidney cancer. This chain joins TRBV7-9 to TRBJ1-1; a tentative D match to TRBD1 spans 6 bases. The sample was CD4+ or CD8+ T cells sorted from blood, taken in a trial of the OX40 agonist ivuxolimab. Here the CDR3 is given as CASSLQGTLTEAFF. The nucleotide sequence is TGTGCCAGCAGCTTGCAGGGGACGCTCACTGAAGCTTTCTTT. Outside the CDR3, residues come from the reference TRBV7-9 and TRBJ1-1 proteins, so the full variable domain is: DTGVSQNPRHKITKRGQNVTFRCDPISEHNRLYWYRQTLGQGPEFLTYFQNEAQLEKSRLLSDRFSAERPKGSFSTLEIQRTEQGDSAMYLCASSLQGTLTEAFFGQGTRLTVV.